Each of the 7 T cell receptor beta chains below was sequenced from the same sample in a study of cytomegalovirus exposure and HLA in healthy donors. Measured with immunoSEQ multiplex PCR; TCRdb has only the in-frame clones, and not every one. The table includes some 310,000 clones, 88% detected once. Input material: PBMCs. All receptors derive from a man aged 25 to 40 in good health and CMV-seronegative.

The CDR3 coding sequence is TGTGCCAGCAGGACTAACATTGGTACCTACAATGAGCAGTTCTTC. This translates into CASRTNIGTYNEQFF. The chain links TRBV6-5 to TRBJ2-1; D is perhaps TRBD2 (5 bases). The ends were cut back, 6 bases at V and 2 bases at J, with 14 bases in the middle. From germline, CDR1 is MNHEY and CDR2 SVGAGI. This CDR3 has 15 amino acids.

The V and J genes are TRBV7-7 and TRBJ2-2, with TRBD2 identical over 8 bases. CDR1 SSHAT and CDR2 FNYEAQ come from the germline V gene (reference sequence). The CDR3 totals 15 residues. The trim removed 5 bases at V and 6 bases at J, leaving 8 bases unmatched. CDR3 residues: CASSPIGGVPGELFF. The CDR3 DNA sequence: TGTGCCAGCAGCCCGATCGGGGGGGTACCCGGGGAGCTGTTTTTT.

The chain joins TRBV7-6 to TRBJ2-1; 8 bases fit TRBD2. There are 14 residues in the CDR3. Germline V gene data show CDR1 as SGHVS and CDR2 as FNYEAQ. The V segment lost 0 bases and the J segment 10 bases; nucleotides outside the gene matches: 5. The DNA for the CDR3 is TGTGCCAGCAGCTTAGCGTTGGCGGGGGGCGAGCAGTTCTTC. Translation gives CASSLALAGGEQFF.

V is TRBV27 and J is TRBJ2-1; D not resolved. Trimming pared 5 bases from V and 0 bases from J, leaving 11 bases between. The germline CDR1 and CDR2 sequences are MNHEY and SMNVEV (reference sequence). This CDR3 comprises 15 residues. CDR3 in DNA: TGTGCCAGCAGTATGACACCGCACTCCTACAATGAGCAGTTCTTC. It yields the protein CASSMTPHSYNEQFF.

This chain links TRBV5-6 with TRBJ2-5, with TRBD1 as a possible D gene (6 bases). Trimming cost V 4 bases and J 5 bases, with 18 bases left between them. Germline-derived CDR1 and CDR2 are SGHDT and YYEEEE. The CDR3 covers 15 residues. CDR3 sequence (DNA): TGTGCCAGCAGCCGGGGTACAGGGCGGCGGGAGACCCAGTACTTC. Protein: CASSRGTGRRETQYF. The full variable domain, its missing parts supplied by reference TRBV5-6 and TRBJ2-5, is DAGVTQSPTHLIKTRGQQVTLRCSPKSGHDTVSWYQQALGQGPQFIFQYYEEEERQRGNFPDRFSGHQFPNYSSELNVNALLLGDSALYLCASSRGTGRRETQYFGPGTRLLVL.

The CDR3: CASSGNRPTGELFF. In nucleotides, the CDR3 is TGTGCCAGCAGTGGAAACAGACCCACCGGGGAGCTGTTTTTT. The V call is TRBV6-1, the J call TRBJ2-2, with D hard to call. Germline loops: CDR1 MNHNS, CDR2 SASEGT. Trimming left V 4 bases short and J 4 bases short, with 10 bases between. The CDR3 is made up of 14 amino acids.

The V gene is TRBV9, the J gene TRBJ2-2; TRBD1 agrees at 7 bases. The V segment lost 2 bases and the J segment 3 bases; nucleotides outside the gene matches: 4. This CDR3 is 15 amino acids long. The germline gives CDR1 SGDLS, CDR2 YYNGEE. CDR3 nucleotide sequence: TGTGCCAGCAGCGTGCAGACAGGGTACACCGGGGAGCTGTTTTTT. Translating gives CASSVQTGYTGELFF.